This TCR beta chain was observed in a study of technical replicates of blood from four donors. Sequenced by immunoSEQ multiplex PCR; TCRdb stores in-frame clones only, minus some. The table lists about 75,000 clones, about nine tenths of them singletons. This CDR3 spans 15 amino acids. Trimming removed 1 base at V and 0 bases at J, with 9 bases between. Germline V gene sequence: CDR1 MNHEY, CDR2 SMNVEV (reference sequence). The V and J genes are TRBV27 and TRBJ1-1; no clear D. The sequence came from a human donor in good health. Some clones in this sample may be carry-over from other donors' samples. Sequencing was carried out using T cells isolated from PBMCs. CDR3 residues: CASSLFSSLNTEAFF. CDR3 nucleotides: TGTGCCAGCAGTTTATTTAGCTCCCTGAACACTGAAGCTTTCTTT.